This record concerns one TCR beta chain sequence. The data stem from a study of T cell responses to AZD1222 COVID-19 vaccine. Per the germline V gene, CDR1 is SGHNT and CDR2 is YYREEE (reference sequence). Trimming left V 4 bases short and J 0 bases short, with 22 bases between. The CDR3 has 18 residues. Profiling relied on immunoSEQ multiplex PCR, and the TCRdb table lists in-frame clones only, not all of them. The table has about 260,000 clones, roughly 93% seen once. The V call is TRBV5-4, the J call TRBJ1-2, with TRBD1 as a possible D gene (5 bases). The sequence derives from an adult in good health. Sequencing was performed on peripheral blood, taken on day 0 of AZD1222 vaccination. For the CDR3, the DNA is TGTGCCAGCAGCCGGGGGGTAGCGAGGAGGGACTCTAACTATGGCTACACCTTC. Its protein product is CASSRGVARRDSNYGYTF.